The entry below gives a single T cell receptor (beta chain) sequence along with its context. Its antigen is unidentified. The source of the sample is a study of cytomegalovirus exposure and HLA in healthy donors. The study ran its PCR with 60 Vbeta and 13 Jbeta primers. Using immunoSEQ multiplex PCR, the repertoire was profiled, and TCRdb retains in-frame clones only, with some absent. The sample holds some 170,000 clones, roughly four fifths seen once. Study conclusions and caveats: Reportedly, cytomegalovirus status was diagnosed with high sensitivity and specificity. Among donors in an Asian-associated ancestry cluster, a later analysis reportedly found fewer N-insertions than the approximately 670-donor mean.

It was healthy bone marrow donors who served as donors. The CDR3 extends over 17 amino acids. Germline loops: CDR1 SGHTA, CDR2 FQGNSA. V shed 1 base, J shed 4 bases, and the junction held 6 bases outside the gene matches. The sequencing sample was made of PBMCs. The source is a man between 60 and 70 years old in good health and CMV-seronegative. The chain joins TRBV7-2 to TRBJ2-1, with 11 bases that match TRBD2. CDR3 residues: CASSLGVLAGVYNEQFF. DNA of the CDR3: TGTGCCAGCAGCTTAGGGGTACTAGCGGGAGTTTACAATGAGCAGTTCTTC.